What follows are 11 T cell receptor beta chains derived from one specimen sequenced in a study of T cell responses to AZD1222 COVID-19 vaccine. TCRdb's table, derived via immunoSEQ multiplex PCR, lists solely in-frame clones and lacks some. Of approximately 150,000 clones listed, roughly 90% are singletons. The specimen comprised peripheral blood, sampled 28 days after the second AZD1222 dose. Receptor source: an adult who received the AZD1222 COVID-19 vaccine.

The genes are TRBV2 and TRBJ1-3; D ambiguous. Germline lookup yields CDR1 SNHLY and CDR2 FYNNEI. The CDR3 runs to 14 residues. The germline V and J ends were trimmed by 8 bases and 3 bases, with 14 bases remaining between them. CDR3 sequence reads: CASDSLGSGNTIYF. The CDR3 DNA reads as TGTGCCAGCGATTCTTTGGGTAGTGGAAACACCATATATTTT.

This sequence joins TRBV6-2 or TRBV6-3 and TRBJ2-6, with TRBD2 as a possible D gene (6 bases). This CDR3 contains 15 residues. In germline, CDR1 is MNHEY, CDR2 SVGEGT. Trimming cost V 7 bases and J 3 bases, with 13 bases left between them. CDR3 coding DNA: TGTGCCAGCACCCCTTCCGGGGGTGGGGCCAACGTCCTGACTTTC. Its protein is CASTPSGGGANVLTF.

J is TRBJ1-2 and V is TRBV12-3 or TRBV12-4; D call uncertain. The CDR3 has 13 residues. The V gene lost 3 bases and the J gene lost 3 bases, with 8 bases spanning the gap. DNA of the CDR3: TGTGCCAGCAGTTTTATGGAGGACTATGGCTACACCTTC. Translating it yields CASSFMEDYGYTF.

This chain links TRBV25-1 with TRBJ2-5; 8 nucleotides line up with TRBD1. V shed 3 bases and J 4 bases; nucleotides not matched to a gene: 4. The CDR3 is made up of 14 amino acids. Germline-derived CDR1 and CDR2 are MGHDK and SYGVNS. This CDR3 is CASSDFRGRETQYF. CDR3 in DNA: TGTGCCAGCAGTGATTTCAGGGGGCGAGAGACCCAGTACTTC.

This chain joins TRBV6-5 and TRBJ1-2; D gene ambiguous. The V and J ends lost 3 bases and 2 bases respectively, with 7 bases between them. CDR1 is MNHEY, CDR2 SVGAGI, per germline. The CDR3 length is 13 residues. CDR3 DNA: TGTGCCAGCAGTTATCAATCGAACTATGGCTACACCTTC. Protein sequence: CASSYQSNYGYTF.

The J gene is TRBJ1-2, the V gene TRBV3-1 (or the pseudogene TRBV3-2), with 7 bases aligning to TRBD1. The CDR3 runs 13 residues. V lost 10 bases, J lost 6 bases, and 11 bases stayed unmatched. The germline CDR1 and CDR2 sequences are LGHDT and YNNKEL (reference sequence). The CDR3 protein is CATSRGQSDGYTF. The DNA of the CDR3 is TGTGCCACGTCGCGGGGACAGTCGGATGGCTACACCTTC.

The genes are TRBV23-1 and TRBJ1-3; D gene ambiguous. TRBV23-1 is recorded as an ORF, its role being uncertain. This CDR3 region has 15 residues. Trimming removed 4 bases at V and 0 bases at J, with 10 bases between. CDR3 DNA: TGCGCCAGCAGTCTTCGGCGGGACTCTGGAAACACCATATATTTT. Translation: CASSLRRDSGNTIYF.

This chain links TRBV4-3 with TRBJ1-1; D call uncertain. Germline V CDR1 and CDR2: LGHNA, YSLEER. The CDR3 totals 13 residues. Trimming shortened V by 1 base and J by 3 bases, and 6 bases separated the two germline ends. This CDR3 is CASSQGGYTEAFF. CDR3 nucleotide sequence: TGCGCCAGCAGCCAAGGCGGGTACACTGAAGCTTTCTTT.

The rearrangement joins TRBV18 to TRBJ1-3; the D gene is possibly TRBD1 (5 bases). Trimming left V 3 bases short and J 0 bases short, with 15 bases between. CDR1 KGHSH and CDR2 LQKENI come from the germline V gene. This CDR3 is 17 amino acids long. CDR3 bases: TGTGCCAGCTCACCGCAAAGACCGGACAACTCTGGAAACACCATATATTTT. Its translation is CASSPQRPDNSGNTIYF. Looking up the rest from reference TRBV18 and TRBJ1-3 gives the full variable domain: NAGVMQNPRHLVRRRGQEARLRCSPMKGHSHVYWYRQLPEEGLKFMVYLQKENIIDESGMPKERFSAEFPKEGPSILRIQQVVRGDSAAYFCASSPQRPDNSGNTIYFGEGSWLTVV.

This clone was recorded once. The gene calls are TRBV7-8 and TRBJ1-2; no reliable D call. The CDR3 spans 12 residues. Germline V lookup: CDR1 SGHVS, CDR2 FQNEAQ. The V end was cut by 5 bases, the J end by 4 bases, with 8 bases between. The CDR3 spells CASSLLSYGYTF. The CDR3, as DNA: TGTGCCAGCAGCCTACTCAGCTATGGCTACACCTTC.

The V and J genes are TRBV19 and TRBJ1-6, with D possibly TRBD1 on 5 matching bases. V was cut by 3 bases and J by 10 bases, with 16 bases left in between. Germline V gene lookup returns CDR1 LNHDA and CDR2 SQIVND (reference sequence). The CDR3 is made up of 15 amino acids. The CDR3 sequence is CASSITQGRGSPLHF. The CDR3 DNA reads TGTGCCAGTAGTATTACGCAGGGTCGGGGGTCACCCCTCCACTTT.